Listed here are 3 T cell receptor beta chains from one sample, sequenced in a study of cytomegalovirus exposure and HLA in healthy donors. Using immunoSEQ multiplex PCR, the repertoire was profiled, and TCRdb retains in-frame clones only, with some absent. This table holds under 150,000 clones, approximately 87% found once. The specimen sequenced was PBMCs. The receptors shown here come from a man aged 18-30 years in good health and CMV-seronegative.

In DNA, the CDR3 is TGTGCCAGCAGCAGAGGGGGGGCCACAGATACGCAGTATTTT. This encodes CASSRGGATDTQYF. The chain is built from TRBV27 and TRBJ2-3; possibly TRBD2 for D (7 bases). With 6 bases removed from V and 2 bases from J, the gap between germline ends came to 12 bases. There are 14 residues in the CDR3. Germline V gene data show CDR1 as MNHEY and CDR2 as SMNVEV (reference sequence).

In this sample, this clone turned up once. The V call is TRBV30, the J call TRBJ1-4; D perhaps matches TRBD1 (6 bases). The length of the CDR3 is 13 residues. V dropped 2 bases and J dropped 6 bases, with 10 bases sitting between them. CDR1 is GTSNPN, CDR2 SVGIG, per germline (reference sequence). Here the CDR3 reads CAWSRGGDEKLFF. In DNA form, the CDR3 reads TGTGCCTGGAGTAGGGGGGGGGATGAAAAACTGTTTTTT. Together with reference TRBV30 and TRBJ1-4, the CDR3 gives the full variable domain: SQTIHQWPATLVQPVGSPLSLECTVEGTSNPNLYWYRQAAGRGLQLLFYSVGIGQISSEVPQNLSASRPQDRQFILSSKKLLLSDSGFYLCAWSRGGDEKLFFGSGTQLSVL.

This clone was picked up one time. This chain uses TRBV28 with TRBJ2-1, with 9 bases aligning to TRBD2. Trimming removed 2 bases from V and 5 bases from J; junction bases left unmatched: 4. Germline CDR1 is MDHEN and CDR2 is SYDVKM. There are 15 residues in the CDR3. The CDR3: CASSLGGRVDNEQFF. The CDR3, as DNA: TGTGCCAGCAGTTTAGGCGGGAGGGTCGACAATGAGCAGTTCTTC.